The T cell receptor beta chain under discussion was sequenced for a study of blood T cell repertoires in COVID-19. On the study more broadly: There were acute and convalescent COVID-19 samples, and they came from the United States, Italy and Spain. Nucleic acid was either cDNA or gDNA, and it came from T cells, B-cell-depleted T cells, or PBMCs.

Self-reported history from a screening survey and questionnaire set each donor's cohort. Unmatched junction bases numbered 20, after V lost 6 bases and J lost 0 bases. Germline V gene sequence: CDR1 SNHLY, CDR2 FYNNEI. This CDR3 has 21 residues. In the authors' methods: Reference gene primer amplification gave nucleated cell count estimates. This table comes from immunoSEQ multiplex PCR, and its TCRdb copy is limited to in-frame clones, with some not included. Clone size and V and J calls were adopted from that table, with D and trimming inferred from the DNA. The sample contains roughly 220,000 clones, more than 75% of which appear only once.

This clonotype was sampled from a man aged 30-40 years with acute COVID-19. This chain joins TRBV2 and TRBJ1-4; 9 bases are a match to TRBD1. The sequenced sample consisted of PBMCs or T cells enriched from blood (not recorded which). The CDR3 bases are TGTGCCAGCAGCCCCGGGTTAGGGACAGGGCACTCCCTTGCAACTAATGAAAAACTGTTTTTT. This sequence encodes CASSPGLGTGHSLATNEKLFF.